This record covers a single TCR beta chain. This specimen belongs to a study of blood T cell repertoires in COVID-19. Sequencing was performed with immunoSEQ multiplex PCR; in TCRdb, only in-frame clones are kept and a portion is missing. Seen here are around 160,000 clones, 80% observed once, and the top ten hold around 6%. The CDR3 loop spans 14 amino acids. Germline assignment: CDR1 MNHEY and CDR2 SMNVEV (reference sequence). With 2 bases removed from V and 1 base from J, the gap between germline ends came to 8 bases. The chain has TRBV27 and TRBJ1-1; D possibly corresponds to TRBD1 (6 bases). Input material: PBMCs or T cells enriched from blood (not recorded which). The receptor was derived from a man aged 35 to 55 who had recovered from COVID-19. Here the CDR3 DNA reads TGTGCCAGCAGTTTAGCCAGGGGGAACACTGAAGCTTTCTTT. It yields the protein CASSLARGNTEAFF.